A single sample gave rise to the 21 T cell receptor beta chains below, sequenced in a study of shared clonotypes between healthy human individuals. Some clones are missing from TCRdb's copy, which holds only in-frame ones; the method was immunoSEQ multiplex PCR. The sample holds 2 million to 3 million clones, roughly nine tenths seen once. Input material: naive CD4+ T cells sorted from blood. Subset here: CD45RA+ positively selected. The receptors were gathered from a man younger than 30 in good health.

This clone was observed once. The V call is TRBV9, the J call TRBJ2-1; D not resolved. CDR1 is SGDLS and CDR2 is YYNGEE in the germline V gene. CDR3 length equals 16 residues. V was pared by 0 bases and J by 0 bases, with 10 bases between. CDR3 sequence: CASSVGSVSSYNEQFF. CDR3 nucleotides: TGTGCCAGCAGCGTAGGAAGCGTTAGCTCCTACAATGAGCAGTTCTTC.

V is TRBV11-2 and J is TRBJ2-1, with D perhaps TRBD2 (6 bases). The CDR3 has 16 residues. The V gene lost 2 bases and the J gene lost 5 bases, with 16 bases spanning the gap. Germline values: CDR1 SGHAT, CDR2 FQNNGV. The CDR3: CASSLFRGSGNNEQFF. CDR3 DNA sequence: TGTGCCAGCAGCTTATTCCGCGGTAGCGGAAACAATGAGCAGTTCTTC.

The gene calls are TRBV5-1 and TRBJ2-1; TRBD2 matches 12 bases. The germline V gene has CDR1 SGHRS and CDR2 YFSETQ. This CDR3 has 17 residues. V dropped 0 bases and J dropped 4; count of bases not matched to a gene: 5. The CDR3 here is CASSLGTSGDVYNEQFF. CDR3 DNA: TGCGCCAGCAGCTTGGGGACTAGCGGGGATGTTTACAATGAGCAGTTCTTC.

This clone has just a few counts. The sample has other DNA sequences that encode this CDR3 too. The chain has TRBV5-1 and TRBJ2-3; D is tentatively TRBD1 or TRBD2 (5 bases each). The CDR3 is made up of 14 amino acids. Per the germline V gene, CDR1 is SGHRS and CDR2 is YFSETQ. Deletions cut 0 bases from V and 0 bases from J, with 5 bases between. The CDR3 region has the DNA TGCGCCAGCAGCTTGGGGGACAGCACAGATACGCAGTATTTT. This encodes CASSLGDSTDTQYF.

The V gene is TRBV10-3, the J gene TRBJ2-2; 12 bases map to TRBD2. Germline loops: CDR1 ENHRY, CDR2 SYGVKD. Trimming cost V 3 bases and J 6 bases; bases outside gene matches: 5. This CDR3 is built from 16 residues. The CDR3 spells CAISDPGLAGSGELFF. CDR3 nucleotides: TGTGCCATCAGTGACCCCGGACTAGCGGGATCCGGGGAGCTGTTTTTT.

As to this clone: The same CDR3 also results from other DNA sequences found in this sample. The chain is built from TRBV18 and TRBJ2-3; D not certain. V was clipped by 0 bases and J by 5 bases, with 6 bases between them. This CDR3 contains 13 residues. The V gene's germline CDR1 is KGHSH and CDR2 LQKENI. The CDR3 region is CASSPPSVDTQYF. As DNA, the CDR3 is TGTGCCAGCTCACCACCCTCGGTAGATACGCAGTATTTT.

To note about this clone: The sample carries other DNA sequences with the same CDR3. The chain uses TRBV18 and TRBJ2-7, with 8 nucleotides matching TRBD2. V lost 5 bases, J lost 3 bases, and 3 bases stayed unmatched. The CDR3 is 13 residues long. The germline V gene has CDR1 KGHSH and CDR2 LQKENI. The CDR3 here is CASSSTSGYEQYF. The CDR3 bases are TGTGCCAGCTCATCCACTAGCGGCTACGAGCAGTACTTC. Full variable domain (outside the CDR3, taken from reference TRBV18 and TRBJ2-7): NAGVMQNPRHLVRRRGQEARLRCSPMKGHSHVYWYRQLPEEGLKFMVYLQKENIIDESGMPKERFSAEFPKEGPSILRIQQVVRGDSAAYFCASSSTSGYEQYFGPGTRLTVT.

CDR3 sequence: CASSKDGQSNNEQFF. The CDR3, as DNA: TGTGCCAGCAGTAAGGACGGACAGTCGAACAATGAGCAGTTCTTC. The rearrangement joins TRBV7-9 to TRBJ2-1; D might be TRBD1 (6 bases). Between the trimmed V and J ends, which lost 6 bases and 5 bases, there was a span of 17 bases. The germline CDR1 and CDR2 sequences are SEHNR and FQNEAQ (reference sequence). This CDR3 region has 15 residues.

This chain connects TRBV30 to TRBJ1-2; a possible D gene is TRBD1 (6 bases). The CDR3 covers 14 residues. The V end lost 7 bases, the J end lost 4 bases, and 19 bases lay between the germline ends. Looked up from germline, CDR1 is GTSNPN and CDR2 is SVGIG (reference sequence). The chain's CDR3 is CASFLSRGGYGYTF. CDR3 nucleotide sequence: TGTGCCTCGTTTCTATCCAGGGGAGGCTATGGCTACACCTTC.

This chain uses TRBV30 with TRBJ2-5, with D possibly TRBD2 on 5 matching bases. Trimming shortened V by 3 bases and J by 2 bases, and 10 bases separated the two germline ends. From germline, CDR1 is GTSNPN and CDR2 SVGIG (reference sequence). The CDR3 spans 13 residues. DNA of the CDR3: TGTGCCTGGAGCCGGGGTGCACAAGAGACCCAGTACTTC. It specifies CAWSRGAQETQYF.

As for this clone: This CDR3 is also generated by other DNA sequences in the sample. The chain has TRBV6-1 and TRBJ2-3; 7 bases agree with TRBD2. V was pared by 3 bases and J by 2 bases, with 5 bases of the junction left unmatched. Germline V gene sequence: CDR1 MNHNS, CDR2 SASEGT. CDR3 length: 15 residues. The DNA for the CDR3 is TGTGCCAGCAGTGATCTGGGAGGGGACACAGATACGCAGTATTTT. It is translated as CASSDLGGDTDTQYF.

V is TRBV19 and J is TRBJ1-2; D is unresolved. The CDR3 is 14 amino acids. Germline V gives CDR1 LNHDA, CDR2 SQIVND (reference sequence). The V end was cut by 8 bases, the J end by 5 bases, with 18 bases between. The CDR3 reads CASSDHSISYGYTF. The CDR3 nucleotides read TGTGCCAGTTCCGATCACAGTATCTCTTATGGCTACACCTTC.

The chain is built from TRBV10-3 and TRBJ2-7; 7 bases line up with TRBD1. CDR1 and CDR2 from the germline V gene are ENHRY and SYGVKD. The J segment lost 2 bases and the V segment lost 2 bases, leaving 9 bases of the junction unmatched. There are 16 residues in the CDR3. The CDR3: CAISEPGRGRTYEQYF. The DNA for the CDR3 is TGTGCCATCAGTGAGCCAGGAAGGGGGCGGACCTACGAGCAGTACTTC.

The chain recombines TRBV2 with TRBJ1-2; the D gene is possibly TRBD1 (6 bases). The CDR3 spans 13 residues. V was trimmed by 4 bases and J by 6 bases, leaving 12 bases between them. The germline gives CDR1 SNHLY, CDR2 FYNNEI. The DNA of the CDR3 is TGTGCCAGCAGTGTTAACAGGGCCCATGGCTACACCTTC. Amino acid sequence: CASSVNRAHGYTF.

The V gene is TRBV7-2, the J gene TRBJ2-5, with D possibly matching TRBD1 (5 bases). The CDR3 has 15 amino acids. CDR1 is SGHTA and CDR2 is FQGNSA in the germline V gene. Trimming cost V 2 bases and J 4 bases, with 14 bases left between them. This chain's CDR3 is CASSLNSGIRETQYF. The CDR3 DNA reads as TGTGCCAGCAGCTTAAATTCAGGGATTCGAGAGACCCAGTACTTC.

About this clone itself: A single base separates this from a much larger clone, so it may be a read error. The CDR3 here is CASSLVGLNTEAFF. The CDR3 region has the DNA TGTGCCAGCAGTTTAGTGGGCCTGAACACTGAAGCTTTCTTT. The rearrangement links TRBV27 to TRBJ1-1; D is unclear. Germline V gene data show CDR1 as MNHEY and CDR2 as SMNVEV (reference sequence). The CDR3 covers 14 residues. The V end was cut by 2 bases, the J end by 0 bases, with 7 bases between.

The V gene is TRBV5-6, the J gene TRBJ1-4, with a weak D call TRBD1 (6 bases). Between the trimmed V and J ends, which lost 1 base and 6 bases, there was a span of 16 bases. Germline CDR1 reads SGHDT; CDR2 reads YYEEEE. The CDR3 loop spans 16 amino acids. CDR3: CASSLLGQGFDEKLFF. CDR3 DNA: TGTGCCAGCAGCTTGTTAGGTCAGGGGTTCGATGAAAAACTGTTTTTT.

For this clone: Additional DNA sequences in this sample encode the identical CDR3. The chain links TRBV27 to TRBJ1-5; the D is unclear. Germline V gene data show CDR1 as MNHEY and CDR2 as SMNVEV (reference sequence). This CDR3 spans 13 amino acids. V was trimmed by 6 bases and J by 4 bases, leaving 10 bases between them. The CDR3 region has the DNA TGTGCCAGCAGCCTAGAGAGAAATCAGCCCCAGCATTTT. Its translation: CASSLERNQPQHF.

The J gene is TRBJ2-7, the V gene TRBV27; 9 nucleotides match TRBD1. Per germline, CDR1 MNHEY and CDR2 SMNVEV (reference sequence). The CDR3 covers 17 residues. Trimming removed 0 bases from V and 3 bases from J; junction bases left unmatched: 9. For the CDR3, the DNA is TGTGCCAGCAGTTTATCGGTATACCGGGACAGGGACTACGAGCAGTACTTC. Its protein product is CASSLSVYRDRDYEQYF.

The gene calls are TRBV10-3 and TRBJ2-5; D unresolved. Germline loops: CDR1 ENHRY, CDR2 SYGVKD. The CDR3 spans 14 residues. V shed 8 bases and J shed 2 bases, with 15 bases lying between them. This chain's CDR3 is CAIARGPDQETQYF. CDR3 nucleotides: TGTGCCATCGCCAGAGGACCCGATCAAGAGACCCAGTACTTC.

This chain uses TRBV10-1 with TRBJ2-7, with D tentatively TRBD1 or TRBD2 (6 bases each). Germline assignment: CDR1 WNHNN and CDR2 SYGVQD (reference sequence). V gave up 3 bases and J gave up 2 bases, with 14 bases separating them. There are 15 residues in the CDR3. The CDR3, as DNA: TGCGCCAGCAGTGACTGGGGGGCCTATCCCTACGAGCAGTACTTC. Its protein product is CASSDWGAYPYEQYF.